This T cell receptor beta chain was retrieved from a study of control samples from healthy donors and cancer patients (dated by TCRdb to 2020 to 2021). V is cut by 2 bases and J by 8 bases, and the space between the germline ends is 12 bases. The CDR3 sequence holds 13 residues, the cysteine and phenylalanine included. Just the 39-base CDR3 DNA is kept, in frame starting at base 1. In regard to this clone: No antigen is known for it. Within one base of it there is no much larger clone, and no base qualities were kept.

The library was built by means of the immunoSEQ multiplex PCR assay. TCRdb obtained this table from immuneACCESS and retained in-frame rearrangements with V and J assigned. These tables miss some clones; where compared with another copy, unresolved V genes account for less than half of the shortfall, and the remainder is unexplained. The sample records a few thousand clones, 77% of which are singletons. Roughly 8.6% of the sample rests with the top ten. The chain links TRBV6-7 with TRBJ1-2; the D segment cannot be called with confidence. TRBV6-7 is classed as an ORF, of uncertain function. The origin of this receptor is a female donor with melanoma. Sequenced: formalin-fixed, paraffin-embedded tissue. The CDR3 reads CASSYPPYQGYTF. In nucleotide form, the sequence is TGTGCCAGCAGTTACCCCCCTTACCAGGGCTACACCTTC.